A single sample is the source of the 9 T cell receptor beta chains below, sequenced in a study of cytomegalovirus exposure and HLA in healthy donors. 60 Vbeta and 13 Jbeta primers were used in PCR. Generated by immunoSEQ multiplex PCR, the TCRdb table keeps only in-frame clones and is missing some. The table has 150,000 to 200,000 clones, approximately 73% seen once. The specimen was PBMCs. Receptors originate from a man aged 25-40 years in good health and CMV-seropositive.

The chain recombines TRBV18 with TRBJ2-7, with 9 bases lining up with TRBD1. Germline loops: CDR1 KGHSH, CDR2 LQKENI. V dropped 3 bases and J dropped 6; count of bases not matched to a gene: 6. The CDR3 is 14 residues long. In nucleotides, the CDR3 is TGTGCCAGCTCACCGGGACAGGGCCACAGCGAGCAGTACTTC. This translates into CASSPGQGHSEQYF.

The count of this clone is one. The rearrangement joins TRBV10-1 to TRBJ2-1; TRBD2 aligns across 8 bases. V shed 2 bases and J 1 base; nucleotides not matched to a gene: 10. The CDR3 sequence is 18 residues long. Germline CDR1 WNHNN, CDR2 SYGVQD (reference sequence). This CDR3 is CASSEPIGVAGSYNEQFF. The CDR3 nucleotides are TGCGCCAGCAGTGAGCCCATTGGAGTAGCGGGATCCTACAATGAGCAGTTCTTC.

The chain carries TRBV7-3 and TRBJ2-7; 7 positions agree with TRBD1. Germline V gene lookup returns CDR1 SGHTA and CDR2 FQGTGA. J was trimmed by 6 bases and V by 4 bases; bases with no gene match: 12. This CDR3 has 15 amino acids. The CDR3 here is CASSSTGEEYAEQYF. The DNA for the CDR3 is TGTGCCAGCAGCTCCACAGGGGAAGAGTACGCCGAGCAGTACTTC.

The sample holds one count of this clone. In nucleotides, the CDR3 is TGTGCCTGGAGGGACAGAGGGGTCCCCTACGAGCAGTACTTC. This codes for CAWRDRGVPYEQYF. V is TRBV30 and J is TRBJ2-7, with a weak D call TRBD1 (6 bases). CDR3 size: 14 residues. From germline, CDR1 is GTSNPN and CDR2 SVGIG (reference sequence). Trimming pared 3 bases from V and 2 bases from J, leaving 14 bases between.

The chain employs TRBV2 and TRBJ2-6, with TRBD2 matching 7 bases. The V gene end was trimmed by 10 bases and the J gene end by 2 bases; junction bases not matched to a gene: 8. CDR3 length: 15 residues. The germline V gene has CDR1 SNHLY and CDR2 FYNNEI. CDR3 coding DNA: TGTGCCACCATATCTCGGGGGGCTGGGGCCAACGTCCTGACTTTC. Its translation: CATISRGAGANVLTF.

The CDR3 bases are TGTGCCAGCAGCCCTTGGACAGAGAACACTGAAGCTTTCTTT. Encoded protein: CASSPWTENTEAFF. The chain uses TRBV9 and TRBJ1-1; tentatively, D is TRBD1 (6 bases). Germline V gene data show CDR1 as SGDLS and CDR2 as YYNGEE. V lost 4 bases, J lost 1 base, and 11 bases lay in between. This CDR3 is 14 amino acids long.

The chain couples TRBV14 to TRBJ2-7; 7 bases are a match to TRBD2. The CDR3 consists of 17 residues. CDR1 is SGHDN, CDR2 FVKESK, per germline. The V gene end was trimmed by 0 bases and the J gene end by 0 bases; junction bases not matched to a gene: 8. The CDR3 DNA follows: TGTGCCAGCAGCCAAGATCGGGGAGCTAGCGGCTCCTACGAGCAGTACTTC. Translated: CASSQDRGASGSYEQYF.

The genes are TRBV4-1 and TRBJ2-1, with D possibly matching TRBD1 (6 bases). The CDR3 runs to 15 residues. V lost 4 bases to trimming and J lost 4 bases, with 14 bases between them. CDR1 is MGHRA, CDR2 YSYEKL, per germline. CDR3 protein: CASSRSRDTYNEQFF. The CDR3 DNA is TGCGCCAGCAGCCGCAGCCGGGACACGTACAATGAGCAGTTCTTC.

V usage is TRBV5-1 and J usage is TRBJ2-7; tentatively, D is TRBD1 (5 bases). This CDR3 comprises 15 residues. Germline CDR1 and CDR2: SGHRS and YFSETQ. Trimming shortened V by 0 bases and J by 1 base, and 11 bases separated the two germline ends. CDR3 sequence (DNA): TGCGCCAGCAGCTTGGGACAGTTGGAGTCCTACGAGCAGTACTTC. Translation gives CASSLGQLESYEQYF. Combining the CDR3 with reference TRBV5-1 and TRBJ2-7 gives the whole variable domain KAGVTQTPRYLIKTRGQQVTLSCSPISGHRSVSWYQQTPGQGLQFLFEYFSETQRNKGNFPGRFSGRQFSNSRSEMNVSTLELGDSALYLCASSLGQLESYEQYFGPGTRLTVT.